These T cell receptor beta chains were read from a single sample in a study of blood T cell repertoires in COVID-19. Sequenced by immunoSEQ multiplex PCR; TCRdb stores in-frame clones only, minus some. Of under 250,000 clones in the sample, 80% to 95% were seen once. Material for sequencing was peripheral blood. These TCRs come from a man younger than 40 with COVID-19, enrolled during active disease. Each CDR3 is given with its conserved first and last residue. The D gene is left open where the match is weak. Some rows have no size entry. The others give once, few or many, or a class for an expanded clone.

TRBD1 | TRBJ2-7 | NA | 14 | TRBV27 | CASSFVGQGYEQYF | TGTGCCAGCAGTTTCGTCGGACAGGGCTACGAGCAGTACTTC
TRBD2 | TRBJ2-2 | NA | 17 | TRBV7-6 | CASSLRTSGGVTGELFF | TGTGCCAGCAGCCTCAGGACTAGCGGGGGGGTAACCGGGGAGCTGTTTTTT
TRBD1 | TRBJ1-1 | NA | 15 | TRBV6-2/TRBV6-3 | CASSYPRQGYTEAFF | TGTGCCAGCAGTTACCCTAGACAGGGTTACACTGAAGCTTTCTTT
TRBD2 | TRBJ2-2 | NA | 20 | TRBV7-3 | CASSFQPGLAGGTNTGELFF | TGTGCCAGCAGCTTCCAACCGGGACTAGCGGGGGGGACCAACACCGGGGAGCTGTTTTTT
NA | TRBJ1-5 | NA | 14 | TRBV30 | CAWSVQESNQPQHF | TGTGCCTGGAGTGTTCAGGAAAGCAATCAGCCCCAGCATTTT
NA | TRBJ2-5 | NA | 15 | TRBV19 | CASSMNPREQETQYF | TGTGCCAGTAGTATGAATCCAAGGGAGCAAGAGACCCAGTACTTC
TRBD1 | TRBJ2-3 | NA | 15 | TRBV7-3 | CASSRTGKKQDTQYF | TGTGCCAGCAGCCGGACAGGGAAAAAGCAAGATACGCAGTATTTT
NA | TRBJ1-4 | NA | 16 | TRBV5-1 | CASSRGSLATNEKLFF | TGCGCCAGCAGCAGGGGGTCCCTTGCAACTAATGAAAAACTGTTTTTT
NA | TRBJ2-6 | NA | 16 | TRBV9 | CASSVEQEAGANVLTF | TGTGCCAGCAGCGTAGAACAGGAAGCTGGGGCCAACGTCCTGACTTTC
NA | TRBJ1-4 | NA | 16 | TRBV7-9 | CASSSSGGLTNEKLFF | TGTGCCAGCAGCTCGTCCGGAGGATTAACTAATGAAAAACTGTTTTTT
NA | TRBJ2-7 | NA | 20 | TRBV7-6 | CASSLAIPGGGGTASYEQYF | TGTGCCAGCAGCTTAGCGATTCCGGGTGGGGGCGGCACGGCCTCCTACGAGCAGTACTTC
NA | TRBJ2-5 | once | 14 | TRBV4-1 | CASSQETSIETQYF | TGCGCCAGCAGCCAAGAAACTAGCATTGAGACCCAGTACTTC
NA | TRBJ1-1 | once | 13 | TRBV5-4 | CASSETAYTEAFF | TGTGCCAGCAGCGAGACAGCTTACACTGAAGCTTTCTTT
NA | TRBJ1-4 | NA | 16 | TRBV11-2 | CASSRPGRSTNEKLFF | TGTGCCAGCAGCCGACCCGGCAGGTCAACTAATGAAAAACTGTTTTTT
TRBD2 | TRBJ2-5 | NA | 14 | TRBV27 | CASSLRPGGLSQYF | TGTGCCAGCAGTTTGCGACCGGGAGGACTATCCCAGTACTTC
TRBD1 | TRBJ2-5 | NA | 15 | TRBV5-1 | CASSLQDRGQETQYF | TGCGCCAGCAGCTTGCAGGACAGGGGGCAAGAGACCCAGTACTTC
NA | TRBJ2-3 | NA | 16 | TRBV18 | CASSRMSGRNTDTQYF | TGTGCCAGCTCCCGGATGAGCGGGCGAAACACAGATACGCAGTATTTT
NA | TRBJ2-1 | few | 15 | TRBV6-4 | CASRVGGGAAGEQFF | TGTGCCAGCAGAGTAGGTGGCGGGGCCGCGGGTGAGCAGTTCTTC
TRBD2 | TRBJ2-4 | NA | 13 | TRBV11-3 | CASSQTSNHIQYF | TGTGCCAGCAGCCAGACTAGCAATCACATTCAGTACTTC
TRBD1 | TRBJ2-5 | NA | 16 | TRBV6-5 | CASSYSGTGGFETQYF | TGTGCCAGCAGTTACTCTGGGACAGGGGGCTTTGAGACCCAGTACTTC
TRBD1 | TRBJ1-6 | NA | 15 | TRBV7-9 | CASSLVQGDDSPLHF | TGTGCCAGCAGCTTAGTCCAGGGGGACGATTCACCCCTCCACTTT
TRBD1 | TRBJ1-5 | NA | 16 | TRBV4-1 | CASSQVDRGSDQPQHF | TGCGCCAGCAGCCAAGTCGACAGGGGCTCGGATCAGCCCCAGCATTTT
TRBD1 | TRBJ1-3 | NA | 17 | TRBV7-6 | CASSLGYRGYSGNTIYF | TGTGCCAGCAGCTTAGGATACAGGGGCTACTCTGGAAACACCATATATTTT
NA | TRBJ1-1 | NA | 12 | TRBV3-1/TRBV3-2 | CASSQGQRSAFF | TGTGCCAGCAGCCAAGGGCAGAGGTCAGCTTTCTTT
NA | TRBJ1-1 | NA | 11 | TRBV6-1 | CASSESFEAFF | TGTGCCAGCAGTGAATCCTTTGAAGCTTTCTTT
NA | TRBJ1-6 | NA | 15 | TRBV14 | CASSQAGFSGSPLHF | TGTGCCAGCAGCCAAGCGGGGTTCTCGGGTTCACCCCTCCACTTT
TRBD1 | TRBJ1-2 | NA | 13 | TRBV19 | CASRGGMSYGYTF | TGTGCCAGTCGAGGGGGCATGAGCTATGGCTACACCTTC
NA | TRBJ1-5 | NA | 14 | TRBV6-1 | CASSEGPPPQPQHF | TGTGCCAGCAGTGAGGGGCCTCCCCCTCAGCCCCAGCATTTT
NA | TRBJ1-2 | few | 13 | TRBV28 | CASTLRGNYGYTF | TGTGCCAGCACCCTGCGGGGTAACTATGGCTACACCTTC